This is a list of T cell receptor beta chains from one sample in a study of cytomegalovirus exposure and HLA in healthy donors. TCRdb's copy holds only in-frame clones and misses some; the assay was immunoSEQ multiplex PCR. The profile covers over 80,000 clones, with about three quarters appearing a single time and over 15% taken by the ten largest. The sequencing input was PBMCs. The receptors stem from a man in his sixties in good health and CMV-seropositive. CDR3s include the opening cysteine and the closing phenylalanine or tryptophan. A D gene is named only where the DNA matches it firmly. Some rows mark clone size as missing; the rest say once, few, many or name a class of expanded clone.

NA	TRBJ2-1	TRBV12-5	NA	CASGRGGGRYEQFF	TGTGCTAGTGGCCGAGGGGGGGGGCGTTATGAGCAGTTCTTC
once	TRBJ2-5	TRBV2	TRBD2	CASSEVGGGAYETQYF	TGTGCCAGCAGTGAAGTTGGCGGGGGGGCCTATGAGACCCAGTACTTC
NA	TRBJ2-7	TRBV6-5	TRBD2	CASSKTGGGFDEQYF	TGCGCCAGCAGTAAAACGGGGGGTGGGTTCGACGAGCAGTACTTC
few	TRBJ2-7	TRBV4-1	NA	CASSQDSLGDAPSYEQYF	TGCGCCAGCAGCCAAGATTCGTTGGGAGACGCCCCGTCCTACGAGCAGTACTTC
NA	TRBJ2-7	TRBV11-2	TRBD1	CASSIRPGQGGEQYF	TGTGCCAGCAGCATCCGTCCGGGACAGGGGGGAGAGCAGTACTTC
once	TRBJ1-2	TRBV7-2	TRBD1	CASSMRTGGLYGYTF	TGTGCCAGCAGCATGCGGACAGGGGGACTGTATGGCTACACCTTC
NA	TRBJ2-1	TRBV7-3	NA	CASSRDRSAYNEQFF	TGTGCCAGCAGCCGAGACAGGAGCGCTTACAATGAGCAGTTCTTC
NA	TRBJ2-7	TRBV7-3	NA	CASSPAGDYEQYF	TGTGCCAGCAGCCCGGCAGGGGACTACGAGCAGTACTTC
once	TRBJ2-3	TRBV5-6	TRBD2	CASRLSGSARTQYF	TGTGCCAGCAGACTTAGCGGGTCTGCCCGTACGCAGTATTTT
NA	TRBJ2-7	TRBV27	NA	CASSFTGASYEQYF	TGTGCCAGCAGTTTTACAGGCGCCTCCTACGAGCAGTACTTC
once	TRBJ2-3	TRBV11-2	TRBD2	CASSYRGLAGPSTDTQYF	TGTGCCAGCAGCTATAGGGGACTAGCGGGGCCTAGCACAGATACGCAGTATTTT
few	TRBJ2-7	TRBV4-1	TRBD1	CASSQVMGTGEGEQYF	TGCGCCAGCAGCCAAGTTATGGGGACAGGGGAAGGCGAGCAGTACTTC
NA	TRBJ1-6	TRBV19	NA	CASSTSWAGDSPLHF	TGTGCCAGTAGCACCTCCTGGGCAGGGGATTCACCCCTCCACTTT
NA	TRBJ1-1	TRBV18	TRBD1	CASSRDRIAEAFF	TGTGCCAGCTCACGGGACAGGATCGCTGAAGCTTTCTTT
NA	TRBJ2-3	TRBV12-5	NA	CASGLPRHASPGTDTQYF	TGTGCTAGTGGTTTACCACGACACGCCAGCCCAGGGACAGATACGCAGTATTTT
few	TRBJ1-6	TRBV7-6	NA	CASSSAGSPLHF	TGTGCCAGCAGCTCTGCAGGCTCACCCCTCCACTTT
NA	TRBJ1-2	TRBV28	NA	CASSLGLPNGYTF	TGTGCCAGCAGTTTAGGACTCCCGAATGGCTACACCTTC
NA	TRBJ2-5	TRBV5-8	TRBD1	CASSAGQGFWETQYF	TGTGCCAGCAGCGCGGGACAGGGATTTTGGGAGACCCAGTACTTC
NA	TRBJ1-1	TRBV30	NA	CAWSSRQGLRMNTEAFF	TGTGCCTGGAGTTCCCGGCAGGGGCTCCGAATGAACACTGAAGCTTTCTTT
NA	TRBJ2-3	TRBV5-6	NA	CASSSQVISSTDTQYF	TGTGCCAGCAGTTCACAGGTTATCTCTAGCACAGATACGCAGTATTTT
once	TRBJ1-5	TRBV5-5	NA	CASSLSDGGRQPQHF	TGTGCCAGCAGCTTGTCCGATGGTGGCCGTCAGCCCCAGCATTTT
few	TRBJ2-1	TRBV14	NA	CASSGSRVPYNEQFF	TGTGCCAGCAGTGGATCCAGGGTTCCCTACAATGAGCAGTTCTTC
NA	TRBJ1-3	TRBV10-3	NA	CAISEHPSGNTIYF	TGTGCCATCAGCGAACACCCCTCTGGAAACACCATATATTTT
NA	TRBJ1-1	TRBV28	NA	CASSSRRGATEAFF	TGTGCCAGCAGTTCCCGGCGGGGGGCCACTGAAGCTTTCTTT
few	TRBJ2-1	TRBV6-4	NA	CASSEGDMNEQFF	TGTGCCAGCAGTGAGGGGGACATGAATGAGCAGTTCTTC
NA	TRBJ2-3	TRBV7-3	TRBD1	CASSLGQGKDTQYF	TGTGCCAGCAGCTTAGGACAGGGGAAGGATACGCAGTATTTT
NA	TRBJ2-5	TRBV5-1	TRBD2	CASSRGSGVEETQYF	TGCGCCAGCAGCCGAGGAAGCGGGGTCGAAGAGACCCAGTACTTC
NA	TRBJ2-7	TRBV11-1	NA	CASSLTDTSYEQYF	TGTGCCAGCAGCTTAACGGACACCTCCTACGAGCAGTACTTC
NA	TRBJ2-7	TRBV19	TRBD1	CASSYATGIYEQYF	TGTGCCAGTTCCTACGCGACAGGGATCTACGAGCAGTACTTC
few	TRBJ2-7	TRBV5-5	TRBD1	CASSLDLTGAGEQYF	TGTGCCAGCAGCTTAGATCTGACAGGGGCGGGCGAGCAGTACTTC
few	TRBJ2-5	TRBV25-1	TRBD1	CASSDPGQLQETQYF	TGTGCCAGCAGTGACCCGGGACAGCTCCAAGAGACCCAGTACTTC
once	TRBJ2-7	TRBV5-1	NA	CASSFGGSSYEQYF	TGCGCCAGCAGCTTCGGTGGGAGCTCCTACGAGCAGTACTTC
once	TRBJ2-7	TRBV7-6	NA	CASSLTPLSGTTPYEQYF	TGTGCCAGCAGCTTAACTCCCTTGTCCGGGACAACACCCTACGAGCAGTACTTC
NA	TRBJ2-1	TRBV5-4	TRBD2	CASSLLAGGYDEQFF	TGTGCCAGCAGCTTATTAGCGGGGGGTTACGATGAGCAGTTCTTC
once	TRBJ2-5	TRBV6-1	NA	CASSLGVQETQYF	TGTGCCAGCAGTCTCGGGGTACAAGAGACCCAGTACTTC
NA	TRBJ1-6	TRBV6-5	NA	CASSVRGAGSPLHF	TGTGCCAGCAGTGTAAGGGGAGCGGGCTCACCCCTCCACTTT